These 9 T cell receptor beta chains came from one sample sequenced in a study of cytomegalovirus exposure and HLA in healthy donors. PCR was performed using 60 Vbeta and 13 Jbeta primers. TCRdb keeps only in-frame clones here, not all; method: immunoSEQ multiplex PCR. The profile shows around 170,000 clones, roughly 79% of them singletons. Material for sequencing was PBMCs. These receptors all come from a man between 40 and 49 years old in good health and CMV-seronegative.

The V and J genes are TRBV6-5 and TRBJ2-3; the D gene is possibly TRBD2 (5 bases). The CDR3 sequence is 16 residues long. CDR1 and CDR2 from the germline V gene are MNHEY and SVGAGI. Between the trimmed V and J ends, which lost 0 bases and 2 bases, there was a span of 12 bases. The CDR3 loop reads CASSYSNAGYTDTQYF. CDR3 in DNA: TGTGCCAGCAGTTACTCGAACGCGGGTTACACAGATACGCAGTATTTT.

The chain is built from TRBV9 and TRBJ1-6; possible D gene TRBD1, 6 bases. The CDR3 length is 14 residues. Trimming left V 1 base short and J 7 bases short, with 9 bases between. Germline V gene sequence: CDR1 SGDLS, CDR2 YYNGEE. The chain's CDR3 is CASSVQGRNSPLHF. CDR3 coding DNA: TGTGCCAGCAGCGTACAGGGGCGGAATTCACCCCTCCACTTT. The variable domain in full, completed from reference TRBV9 and TRBJ1-6, reads DSGVTQTPKHLITATGQRVTLRCSPRSGDLSVYWYQQSLDQGLQFLIQYYNGEERAKGNILERFSAQQFPDLHSELNLSSLELGDSALYFCASSVQGRNSPLHFGNGTRLTVT.

The chain has TRBV9 and TRBJ2-1, with D possibly matching TRBD2 (6 bases). The CDR3 has 15 amino acids. CDR1 SGDLS and CDR2 YYNGEE come from the germline V gene. V lost 6 bases to trimming and J lost 0 bases, with 13 bases between them. The CDR3 sequence is CASNPAGSSYNEQFF. The CDR3 DNA is TGTGCCAGCAATCCCGCGGGGAGCTCCTACAATGAGCAGTTCTTC. The full variable domain, in which reference TRBV9 and TRBJ2-1 provide the parts outside the CDR3, is DSGVTQTPKHLITATGQRVTLRCSPRSGDLSVYWYQQSLDQGLQFLIQYYNGEERAKGNILERFSAQQFPDLHSELNLSSLELGDSALYFCASNPAGSSYNEQFFGPGTRLTVL.

V and J are TRBV7-9 and TRBJ1-4; a possible D gene is TRBD1 (5 bases). The CDR3 is made up of 16 amino acids. Germline CDR1 reads SEHNR; CDR2 reads FQNEAQ (reference sequence). Trimming removed 1 base at V and 8 bases at J, with 17 bases between. CDR3 sequence (DNA): TGTGCCAGCAGCTTAGATTCGCAGGGCTTGGAAGAAAAACTGTTTTTT. This gives the protein CASSLDSQGLEEKLFF.

The chain couples TRBV28 to TRBJ2-1; TRBD2 matches at 9 bases. The CDR3 is made up of 15 amino acids. Germline assignment: CDR1 MDHEN and CDR2 SYDVKM. J was trimmed by 7 bases and V by 4 bases; bases with no gene match: 8. The CDR3 region has the DNA TGTGCCAGCAGTTCCAGCGGGAGGATTGGGAATGAGCAGTTCTTC. It yields the protein CASSSSGRIGNEQFF.

This chain joins TRBV11-2 and TRBJ2-1, with 10 positions matching TRBD2. The CDR3 runs 15 residues. V gave up 6 bases and J gave up 3 bases; unmatched junction bases: 5. CDR1 is SGHAT, CDR2 FQNNGV, per germline. CDR3 sequence: CASSYLAGDYNEQFF. The CDR3 DNA is TGTGCCAGCAGTTACCTAGCGGGAGACTACAATGAGCAGTTCTTC.

This chain joins TRBV29-1 and TRBJ2-5, with a tentative D call TRBD1 (5 bases). The CDR3 consists of 13 residues. Germline CDR1 and CDR2: SQVTM and ANQGSEA. The germline V and J ends were trimmed by 4 bases and 5 bases, with 14 bases remaining between them. The CDR3 region is CSVVRGVGETQYF. CDR3 DNA: TGCAGCGTTGTAAGGGGTGTGGGGGAGACCCAGTACTTC.

As concerns this clone: It is likely a read error, because the conserved phenylalanine at the end of the CDR3 is missing. The rearrangement links TRBV15 to TRBJ1-1; 7 positions match TRBD1. The CDR3 length is 15 residues. Germline lookup yields CDR1 LNHNV and CDR2 YYDKDF (reference sequence). V lost 4 bases and J lost 0; bases outside the gene matches: 5. The CDR3 spells CATSKRQGMNTEAFL. CDR3 nucleotides: TGTGCCACCAGCAAGAGACAGGGAATGAACACTGAAGCTTTCCTT.

The chain links TRBV15 to TRBJ1-1, with D perhaps TRBD1 (6 bases). The CDR3 runs 14 residues. The V end was cut by 5 bases, the J end by 3 bases, with 13 bases between. Germline V CDR1 and CDR2: LNHNV, YYDKDF (reference sequence). CDR3 coding DNA: TGTGCCACCAGCGGGGGCCCCGAGGACACTGAAGCTTTCTTT. It specifies CATSGGPEDTEAFF.